This TCR beta chain was documented in a study of Tregs in tolerant kidney transplant recipients (dated by TCRdb to the late 2010s). Context from the whole study: Additional Treg samples were obtained from a roughly 3-day mixed lymphocyte reaction with belatacept, in some cases followed by an approximately 5-day donor restimulation, before recipient CD4+CD25+CD127- cells were sorted. Antibodies distinguished recipient from donor cells when sorting primary belatacept mixed lymphocyte reaction cultures. The study used TCRbeta sequencing to identify donor-specific regulatory T cells before combined kidney and bone marrow transplantation, then tracked those cells after transplant. TCRbeta repertoire sequencing was used in a few healthy controls to compare several ways of expanding Tregs specific for an allogeneic donor. Results and caveats for the whole study, not just this receptor: Biological reproducibility was not examined directly, but technical replication error appeared to be minimal. The most biologically relevant and donor-specific TCRbeta repertoire appeared to be identified by expanding Tregs with activated donor B cells. The study was constrained by small patient numbers, and validation of the findings is required in larger populations and under other immunosuppression protocols.

Comments on this clone: Its antigen is still unknown. Base qualities are not provided; no much larger clone lies one nucleotide away.

For TCRbeta CDR3 sequencing, genomic DNA from the sorted cells was extracted using the QIAGEN DNeasy Blood and Tissue Kit. High-throughput TCRbeta CDR3 sequencing was carried out commercially through immunoSEQ, with PCR amplification with bias correction and internal controls included. In the paper's pipeline: Unique productive TCRbeta sequences were defined by CDR3 nucleotide sequence where primers matched, and otherwise by CDR3 amino acid sequence together with Vbeta and Jbeta genes. Donor-reactive sequences were defined as at least 5-fold expanded in CFSE-low cells versus unstimulated cells, with frequency of at least 0.01% in CFSE-low cells. Repertoire divergence was quantified by Jensen-Shannon divergence using the top 100 TCRbeta sequences ranked by frequency. For any sample with multiple sequencing runs, sorting error was corrected in each run separately before the runs were pooled. TCRdb mirrors the immuneACCESS table, restricted to in-frame sequences. Some clones are absent from its copies; in checked studies, under half trace to an unresolved V gene, and the reason for the others is unknown. That table supplies the V and J calls and clone size; D and trimming were determined from the DNA. In this sample the table shows some 15,000 clones, about two thirds of which occur a single time. 3.2% of the sample is taken by the ten largest.

Healthy control blood came either as purchased buffy coats or from healthy volunteers. Healthy control blood was separated into PBMCs by Ficoll density gradient and cryopreserved, and patient PBMCs were collected both before and after transplant. Sequenced material: Tregs from blood cultured with allogeneic cells. The clonotype comes from a human donor in good health.

The DNA reads as follows: TGCGCCAGCAGCTTGGCCGACCGGGCGTTACAAGAGACCCAGTACTTC. This yields the protein CASSLADRALQETQYF. Rearrangement joined TRBV5-1 to TRBJ2-5; no D gene is confidently identified. The CDR3 spans 16 residues, from the cysteine through the phenylalanine. Only the CDR3 region is kept as DNA, spanning 48 bases read in frame from base 1. CDR1 and CDR2 are read off the germline V gene as SGHRS and YFSETQ. The V end loses 0 bases and the J end loses 2 bases, and a stretch of 14 bases separates them.